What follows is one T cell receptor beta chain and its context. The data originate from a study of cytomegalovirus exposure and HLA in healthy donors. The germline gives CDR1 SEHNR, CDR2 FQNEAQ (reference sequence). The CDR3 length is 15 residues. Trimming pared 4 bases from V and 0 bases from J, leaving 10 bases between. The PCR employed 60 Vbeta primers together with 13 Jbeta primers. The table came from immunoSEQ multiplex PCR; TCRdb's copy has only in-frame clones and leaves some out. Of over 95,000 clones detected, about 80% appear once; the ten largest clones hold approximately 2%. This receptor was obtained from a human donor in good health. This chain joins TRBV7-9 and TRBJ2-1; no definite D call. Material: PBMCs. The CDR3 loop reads CASSWVLGSYNEQFF. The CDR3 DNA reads TGTGCCAGCAGCTGGGTCCTAGGCTCCTACAATGAGCAGTTCTTC.